The next 17 T cell receptor beta chains were all read from a single sample in a study of T cells in Graves' hyperthyroidism and ophthalmopathy. Regions amplified from RNA transcripts were the TCR beta CDR3 regions. First-round RT-PCR with HTBI primers amplified the TCR CDR3 region. TCRdb fed the multiplex PCR reads into MiXCR, producing one record per CDR3 protein. The table lists about 480,000 distinct CDR3 sequences, about 20% of them singletons. Sequencing was carried out using blood. The receptors here all came from a woman in her 70s with Graves' ophthalmopathy.

This chain links TRBV3-1 with TRBJ2-5; 11 nucleotides align to TRBD2. The germline CDR1 and CDR2 sequences are LGHDT and YNNKEL (reference sequence). This CDR3 spans 16 amino acids. V shed 3 bases and J 5 bases; nucleotides not matched to a gene: 8. Here the CDR3 reads CASSHRMVAGGETQYF. DNA for the CDR3: TGTGCCAGCAGCCACAGGATGGTAGCGGGAGGGGAGACCCAGTACTTC.

This chain joins TRBV27 and TRBJ2-7; 12 nucleotides align to TRBD1. The CDR3 sequence is 16 residues long. CDR1 is MNHEY, CDR2 SMNVEV, per germline (reference sequence). V trimming: 3 bases; J trimming: 4 bases; junction bases outside the gene matches: 7. This CDR3 reads CASSLRAGQGAYEQYF. The CDR3 DNA sequence: TGTGCCAGCAGTTTGCGAGCGGGACAGGGGGCTTACGAGCAGTACTTC.

The J gene is TRBJ2-5, the V gene TRBV18; D is unclear. In germline, CDR1 is KGHSH, CDR2 LQKENI. The CDR3 has 13 amino acids. The V end was cut by 3 bases, the J end by 1 base, with 6 bases between. As DNA, the CDR3 is TGTGCCAGCTCACCCTCTTCCCAAGAGACCCAGTACTTC. It yields the protein CASSPSSQETQYF. The full variable domain, its missing parts supplied by reference TRBV18 and TRBJ2-5, is NAGVMQNPRHLVRRRGQEARLRCSPMKGHSHVYWYRQLPEEGLKFMVYLQKENIIDESGMPKERFSAEFPKEGPSILRIQQVVRGDSAAYFCASSPSSQETQYFGPGTRLLVL.

This clonotype was seen at least ten times. In DNA form, the CDR3 reads TGTGCCAGCAGTTTGGTGAGCTACCACAATGAGCAGTTCTTC. Protein product: CASSLVSYHNEQFF. The chain couples TRBV28 to TRBJ2-1, with D unresolved. Germline lookup yields CDR1 MDHEN and CDR2 SYDVKM. The CDR3 runs to 14 residues. Deletions cut 3 bases from V and 5 bases from J, with 11 bases between.

The chain joins TRBV20-1 to TRBJ1-4; the D is unclear. CDR1 and CDR2 (germline): DFQATT, SNEGSKA (reference sequence). The CDR3 totals 14 residues. Trimming took off 3 bases at V and 2 bases at J, with 10 bases between the two ends. The CDR3 DNA is TGCAGTGCTAGCTCTCCGATGACTAATGAAAAACTGTTTTTT. It specifies CSASSPMTNEKLFF.

The chain has TRBV19 and TRBJ2-1; D possibly corresponds to TRBD2 (6 bases). This CDR3 contains 15 residues. V lost 6 bases, J lost 5 bases, and 17 bases lay in between. In germline, CDR1 is LNHDA, CDR2 SQIVND (reference sequence). The DNA of the CDR3 is TGTGCCAGTAGCAGAAGACTAGGCCTCCACAATGAGCAGTTCTTC. As protein: CASSRRLGLHNEQFF.

This clonotype has a count of ten or more. The chain links TRBV12-3 or TRBV12-4 to TRBJ1-5; 7 nucleotides line up with TRBD1. The CDR3 runs 16 residues. The V segment lost 5 bases and the J segment 0 bases; nucleotides outside the gene matches: 7. DNA for the CDR3: TGTGCCAGCAGTCTCTCAGGGGGAAATAGCAATCAGCCCCAGCATTTT. This translates into CASSLSGGNSNQPQHF.

The V gene is TRBV5-1, the J gene TRBJ2-1, with 13 nucleotides matching TRBD2. Germline V lookup: CDR1 SGHRS, CDR2 YFSETQ. The CDR3 sequence is 17 residues long. Trimming at V came to 3 bases and at J to 0 bases, leaving 3 bases not matched to a gene. CDR3 in DNA: TGCGCCAGCAGCTCACTAGCGGGAGGGAGCTCCTACAATGAGCAGTTCTTC. Its protein product is CASSSLAGGSSYNEQFF.

The sample holds many counts of this clonotype. CDR3 sequence: CASSKATSGSTDTQYF. DNA of the CDR3: TGTGCCAGCAGCAAGGCTACTAGCGGGAGTACAGATACGCAGTATTTT. The chain carries TRBV7-9 and TRBJ2-3; 11 positions match TRBD2. The CDR3 is made up of 16 amino acids. Germline trimming cut 5 bases from V and 3 bases from J; bases unmatched to any gene: 7. The germline gives CDR1 SEHNR, CDR2 FQNEAQ (reference sequence).

The V call is TRBV6-1, the J call TRBJ2-1, with 16 bases matching TRBD2. The V and J ends lost 5 bases and 9 bases, in that order; junction bases with no gene match: 4. This CDR3 spans 15 amino acids. Germline V gene lookup returns CDR1 MNHNS and CDR2 SASEGT. The DNA for the CDR3 is TGTGCCAGCAGTCCGGGACTAGCGGGAGGGGGTGAGCAGTTCTTC. Protein sequence: CASSPGLAGGGEQFF.

This clonotype was counted at least ten times. The chain carries TRBV12-3 or TRBV12-4 and TRBJ2-3, with D perhaps matching TRBD2 (6 bases). The CDR3 is 14 amino acids. Trimming left V 7 bases short and J 4 bases short, with 15 bases between. The CDR3 DNA follows: TGTGCCAGCACTCGGGGGAGGTCTCCAGATACGCAGTATTTT. This encodes CASTRGRSPDTQYF.

This clonotype was seen many times. This sequence joins TRBV12-3 or TRBV12-4 and TRBJ1-1; TRBD1 is a possible D gene (5 bases). V lost 3 bases to trimming and J lost 7 bases, with 12 bases between them. CDR3 size: 13 residues. The DNA of the CDR3 is TGTGCCAGCAGTTTCAGCAGGGCAGGTGAAGCTTTCTTT. Encoded protein: CASSFSRAGEAFF.

The chain carries TRBV7-2 and TRBJ1-2, with D perhaps TRBD1 (6 bases). The ends were cut back, 2 bases at V and 5 bases at J, with 12 bases in the middle. There are 14 residues in the CDR3. CDR1 SGHTA and CDR2 FQGNSA come from the germline V gene. For the CDR3, the DNA is TGTGCCAGCAGCTTACCGGACAGAGGATATGGCTACACCTTC. Translating it yields CASSLPDRGYGYTF.

To note about this clonotype: One base away lies a much larger clone, so this may be a sequencing read error. The rearrangement links TRBV29-1 to TRBJ2-1; D gene ambiguous. From germline, CDR1 is SQVTM and CDR2 ANQGSEA. The CDR3 runs to 12 residues. V lost 1 base, J lost 9 bases, and 10 bases lay in between. This CDR3 is CSVEVTRSEQFF. The CDR3 DNA reads as TGCAGCGTTGAAGTTACCCGGAGTGAGCAGTTCTTC.

This sequence joins TRBV2 and TRBJ2-2; weak D call: TRBD2 (6 bases). CDR3 length: 15 residues. In germline, CDR1 is SNHLY, CDR2 FYNNEI. Trimming took 7 bases from V and 0 from J, leaving 12 bases between them. CDR3 in amino acids: CASILAPSNTGELFF. Written as DNA, the CDR3 is TGTGCCAGCATACTAGCACCCTCGAACACCGGGGAGCTGTTTTTT.

The table lists this clonotype with a count of one. The chain joins TRBV3-1 to TRBJ2-5, with D perhaps matching TRBD1 (6 bases). This CDR3 is 16 amino acids long. Trimming left V 8 bases short and J 3 bases short, with 22 bases between. CDR1 and CDR2 (germline): LGHDT, YNNKEL (reference sequence). The CDR3 loop is CASGPRQDLVKETQYF. In DNA form, the CDR3 reads TGTGCCAGCGGTCCTCGACAGGATTTGGTAAAAGAGACCCAGTACTTC.

In its sample, this clonotype was seen a few times. V usage is TRBV24-1 and J usage is TRBJ1-2; D not certain. Germline V lookup: CDR1 KGHDR, CDR2 SFDVKD. Trimming took 1 base from V and 0 from J, leaving 14 bases between them. The CDR3 runs to 17 residues. DNA of the CDR3: TGTGCCACCAGTGATTTATTCCAGGAAAGGACTAACTATGGCTACACCTTC. Translating it yields CATSDLFQERTNYGYTF.